Presented here are 22 T cell receptor beta chains from one specimen sequenced in a study of identical twins. One entry per CDR3 protein, called by TCRdb with MiXCR from the 5' RACE reads. Here the sample spans around 490,000 distinct CDR3 sequences, roughly an eighth being singletons. This sample also appeared in a second study, on yellow fever vaccine responses in identical twins.

Sequences were obtained from CD4+ T cells sorted from blood. All receptors derive from a young woman in good health.

Only a few counts were recorded for this clonotype. The chain joins TRBV5-1 to TRBJ2-1, with D maybe TRBD2 (6 bases). The V gene lost 4 bases and the J gene lost 9 bases, with 20 bases spanning the gap. Germline CDR1 SGHRS, CDR2 YFSETQ. There are 15 residues in the CDR3. The CDR3 DNA follows: TGCGCCAGCAGCCCTCGGGAGTCTGCAGGCGGTGAGCAGTTCTTC. It encodes CASSPRESAGGEQFF.

The chain carries TRBV5-1 and TRBJ2-1, with 11 positions matching TRBD2. The CDR3 has 16 amino acids. V gave up 1 base and J gave up 4 bases; unmatched junction bases: 4. Germline V lookup: CDR1 SGHRS, CDR2 YFSETQ. This chain's CDR3 is CASSLQTSGGYNEQFF. In nucleotides, the CDR3 is TGCGCCAGCAGCTTGCAAACTAGCGGGGGATACAATGAGCAGTTCTTC.

The chain is built from TRBV3-1 and TRBJ2-5, with D hard to call. V lost 1 base and J 4 bases, leaving 13 bases between the germline ends. This CDR3 has 15 residues. Germline CDR1 is LGHDT and CDR2 is YNNKEL (reference sequence). CDR3 residues: CASSQVNPVGETQYF. CDR3 coding DNA: TGTGCCAGCAGCCAAGTCAACCCCGTGGGAGAGACCCAGTACTTC.

The chain employs TRBV9 and TRBJ2-5, with 12 bases aligning to TRBD2. The CDR3 covers 17 residues. The J segment lost 1 base and the V segment lost 0 bases, leaving 4 bases of the junction unmatched. Germline CDR1 SGDLS, CDR2 YYNGEE. The CDR3 is CASSVDLAGGIQETQYF. For the CDR3, the DNA is TGTGCCAGCAGCGTAGACCTAGCGGGGGGGATCCAAGAGACCCAGTACTTC. The complete variable domain, with remaining parts taken from reference TRBV9 and TRBJ2-5, reads DSGVTQTPKHLITATGQRVTLRCSPRSGDLSVYWYQQSLDQGLQFLIQYYNGEERAKGNILERFSAQQFPDLHSELNLSSLELGDSALYFCASSVDLAGGIQETQYFGPGTRLLVL.

Only a few counts were recorded for this clonotype. This chain links TRBV15 with TRBJ2-5; D is uncertain. V gave up 1 base and J gave up 4 bases, with 13 bases separating them. The V gene's germline CDR1 is LNHNV and CDR2 YYDKDF (reference sequence). The CDR3 contains 15 residues. This CDR3 reads CATSRAGLNRETQYF. CDR3 DNA: TGTGCCACCAGCAGAGCGGGTTTAAATCGAGAGACCCAGTACTTC.

Turning to this clonotype: A junction end diverges from the germline sequence, so it may reflect a read error. V gene TRBV7-7 combines with J gene TRBJ2-2; D is unresolved. CDR1 and CDR2 (germline): SSHAT, FNYEAQ (reference sequence). This CDR3 contains 13 residues. Here the CDR3 DNA reads TGTGCTAGCAGCTACGCACTATCCGGGGAGCTGTTTTTT. Translation gives CASSYALSGELFF.

This clonotype has only a few counts. V gene TRBV6-2 or TRBV6-3 combines with J gene TRBJ2-2; D is uncertain. The CDR3 loop spans 17 amino acids. Trimming stripped 0 bases from V and 0 bases from J, with 11 bases between. Germline V gene sequence: CDR1 MNHEY, CDR2 SVGEGT. CDR3 sequence reads: CASSYSSFAANTGELFF. DNA for the CDR3: TGTGCCAGCAGTTACTCGAGTTTCGCAGCGAACACCGGGGAGCTGTTTTTT.

This chain joins TRBV5-1 and TRBJ2-5, with 7 bases that match TRBD2. The germline CDR1 and CDR2 sequences are SGHRS and YFSETQ. This CDR3 contains 15 residues. Trimming cost V 4 bases and J 2 bases; bases outside gene matches: 8. The CDR3 loop reads CASSAASGAQETQYF. In DNA form, the CDR3 reads TGCGCCAGCAGCGCCGCGAGCGGGGCGCAAGAGACCCAGTACTTC.

This clonotype was counted a few times. The V gene is TRBV12-3 or TRBV12-4, the J gene TRBJ2-7; the match to TRBD2 covers 10 bases. V gave up 7 bases and J gave up 4 bases; unmatched junction bases: 7. The CDR3 spans 14 residues. CDR3 residues: CASTTGLALYEQYF. CDR3 nucleotides: TGTGCCAGCACGACGGGACTAGCGTTGTACGAGCAGTACTTC.

This clonotype has a count of ten or more. The rearrangement links TRBV28 to TRBJ1-1; the match to TRBD1 covers 11 bases. Trimming cost V 6 bases and J 0 bases; bases outside gene matches: 6. The CDR3 has 16 amino acids. Germline V gene lookup returns CDR1 MDHEN and CDR2 SYDVKM. CDR3: CASRGTGGAMNTEAFF. The DNA of the CDR3 is TGTGCCAGCAGGGGGACAGGGGGGGCCATGAACACTGAAGCTTTCTTT. Together with reference TRBV28 and TRBJ1-1, the CDR3 gives the full variable domain: DVKVTQSSRYLVKRTGEKVFLECVQDMDHENMFWYRQDPGLGLRLIYFSYDVKMKEKGDIPEGYSVSREKKERFSLILESASTNQTSMYLCASRGTGGAMNTEAFFGQGTRLTVV.

In its sample, this clonotype was seen a few times. V and J are TRBV28 and TRBJ1-2, with TRBD1 matching over 7 bases. The V gene end was trimmed by 8 bases and the J gene end by 3 bases; junction bases not matched to a gene: 12. CDR3 size: 15 residues. Germline CDR1 is MDHEN and CDR2 is SYDVKM. This CDR3 reads CASAAGDRNYYGYTF. The CDR3 DNA reads TGTGCCAGCGCAGCGGGGGACAGAAATTACTATGGCTACACCTTC.

The V gene is TRBV6-2 or TRBV6-3, the J gene TRBJ2-7, with TRBD2 identical over 16 bases. Germline assignment: CDR1 MNHEY and CDR2 SVGEGT. This CDR3 comprises 16 residues. V trimming: 4 bases; J trimming: 6 bases; junction bases outside the gene matches: 6. The chain's CDR3 is CASSSGTSGRAVEQYF. For the CDR3, the DNA is TGTGCCAGCAGTTCCGGGACTAGCGGGAGGGCCGTCGAGCAGTACTTC.

The rearrangement joins TRBV7-8 to TRBJ2-7, with D possibly being TRBD1 (5 bases). This CDR3 has 15 residues. Trimming took 0 bases from V and 0 from J, leaving 9 bases between them. In germline, CDR1 is SGHVS, CDR2 FQNEAQ. CDR3 bases: TGTGCCAGCAGCTTAGCCCAGGGATACTCCTACGAGCAGTACTTC. Amino acids: CASSLAQGYSYEQYF.

This rearrangement joins TRBV20-1 to TRBJ1-5; the match to TRBD1 covers 7 bases. Germline loops: CDR1 DFQATT, CDR2 SNEGSKA (reference sequence). The CDR3 is made up of 13 amino acids. J lost 3 bases, V lost 5 bases, and 4 bases had no gene match. DNA of the CDR3: TGCAGTGCTCGACAGGGTAACAATCAGCCCCAGCATTTT. Translation gives CSARQGNNQPQHF.

This chain uses TRBV12-3 or TRBV12-4 with TRBJ1-1, with unresolved D. The CDR3 has 15 residues. Trimming removed 4 bases at V and 0 bases at J, with 12 bases between. CDR3 amino acids: CASSSLPPMNTEAFF. The DNA of the CDR3 is TGTGCCAGCAGTTCCCTCCCACCGATGAACACTGAAGCTTTCTTT.

A note on this clonotype: One junction end does not reproduce the germline sequence, and a read error may be involved. The chain uses TRBV20-1 and TRBJ2-5, with 7 bases that match TRBD2. CDR1 is DFQATT and CDR2 is SNEGSKA in the germline V gene (reference sequence). The CDR3 loop spans 15 amino acids. The CDR3 bases are TGCTGTGCTAGAGATCAAGGCCTCGGAGGGAGGGCCCAGTACTTC. Amino acids: CCARDQGLGGRAQYF.

The sample holds a few counts of this clonotype. The rearrangement uses TRBV12-3 or TRBV12-4 and TRBJ2-1, with 7 nucleotides matching TRBD1. The J segment lost 8 bases and the V segment lost 5 bases, leaving 12 bases of the junction unmatched. The CDR3 is 15 amino acids. This CDR3 is CASSRGQGVFDEQFF. The CDR3 DNA follows: TGTGCCAGCAGTCGTGGGCAGGGGGTTTTCGATGAGCAGTTCTTC.

V is TRBV11-1 and J is TRBJ2-7; D remains ambiguous. V was pared by 1 base and J by 6 bases, with 10 bases between. From germline, CDR1 is SGHAT and CDR2 FQDESV (reference sequence). This CDR3 has 13 residues. Here the CDR3 reads CASSLERGPEQYF. CDR3 DNA sequence: TGTGCCAGCAGCTTAGAACGCGGACCCGAGCAGTACTTC.

This chain links TRBV15 with TRBJ2-5, with D perhaps TRBD2 (5 bases). V lost 0 bases and J lost 7, with 12 bases in between. In germline, CDR1 is LNHNV, CDR2 YYDKDF (reference sequence). The CDR3 has 14 amino acids. The CDR3 here is CATSRDRGVGTQYF. The CDR3 DNA reads TGTGCCACCAGCAGAGATCGGGGTGTGGGGACCCAGTACTTC. The variable domain in full, with the rest retrieved from reference TRBV15 and TRBJ2-5, is DAMVIQNPRYQVTQFGKPVTLSCSQTLNHNVMYWYQQKSSQAPKLLFHYYDKDFNNEADTPDNFQSRRPNTSFCFLDIRSPGLGDTAMYLCATSRDRGVGTQYFGPGTRLLVL.

The sample holds a few counts of this clonotype. The genes are TRBV5-1 and TRBJ2-3; D possibly corresponds to TRBD1 (6 bases). V lost 5 bases, J lost 0 bases, and 16 bases lay in between. Germline assignment: CDR1 SGHRS and CDR2 YFSETQ. The CDR3 contains 16 residues. In nucleotides, the CDR3 is TGCGCCAGCAGGAGGGGGATAGCAGGTAGCACAGATACGCAGTATTTT. Amino acids: CASRRGIAGSTDTQYF.

This clonotype was observed a handful of times. The chain uses TRBV5-1 and TRBJ1-2; perhaps TRBD1 as D (5 bases). Trimming removed 4 bases at V and 2 bases at J, with 15 bases between. This CDR3 contains 15 residues. CDR1 is SGHRS, CDR2 YFSETQ, per germline. This CDR3 is CASSPQGGGNYGYTF. Here the CDR3 DNA reads TGCGCCAGCAGCCCCCAGGGAGGCGGAAACTATGGCTACACCTTC.

This clonotype was observed a handful of times. The CDR3 DNA follows: TGTGCCAGCAGCTTGGTGCTACCGACTCGCACCGGGGAGCTGTTTTTT. This gives the protein CASSLVLPTRTGELFF. The V gene is TRBV7-2, the J gene TRBJ2-2; D remains unclear. Trimming pared 3 bases from V and 4 bases from J, leaving 15 bases between. Germline V CDR1 and CDR2: SGHTA, FQGNSA. CDR3 length: 16 amino acids.